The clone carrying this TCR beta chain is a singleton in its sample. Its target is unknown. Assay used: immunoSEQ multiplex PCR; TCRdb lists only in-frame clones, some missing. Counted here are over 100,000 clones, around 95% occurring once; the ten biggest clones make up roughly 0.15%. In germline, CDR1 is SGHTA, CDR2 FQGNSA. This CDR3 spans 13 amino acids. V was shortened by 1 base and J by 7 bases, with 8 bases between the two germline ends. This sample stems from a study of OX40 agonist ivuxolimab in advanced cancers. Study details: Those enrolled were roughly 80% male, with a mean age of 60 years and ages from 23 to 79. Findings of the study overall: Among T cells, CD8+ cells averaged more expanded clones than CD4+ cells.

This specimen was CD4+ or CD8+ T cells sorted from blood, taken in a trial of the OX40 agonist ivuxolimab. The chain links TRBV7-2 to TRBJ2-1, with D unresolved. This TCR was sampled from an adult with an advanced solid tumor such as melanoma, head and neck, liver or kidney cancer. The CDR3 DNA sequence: TGTGCCAGCAGCTTAGTAACTACAAATGAGCAGTTCTTC. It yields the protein CASSLVTTNEQFF. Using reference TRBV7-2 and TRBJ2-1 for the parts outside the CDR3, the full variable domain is GAGVSQSPSNKVTEKGKDVELRCDPISGHTALYWYRQSLGQGLEFLIYFQGNSAPDKSGLPSDRFSAERTGGSVSTLTIQRTQQEDSAVYLCASSLVTTNEQFFGPGTRLTVL.